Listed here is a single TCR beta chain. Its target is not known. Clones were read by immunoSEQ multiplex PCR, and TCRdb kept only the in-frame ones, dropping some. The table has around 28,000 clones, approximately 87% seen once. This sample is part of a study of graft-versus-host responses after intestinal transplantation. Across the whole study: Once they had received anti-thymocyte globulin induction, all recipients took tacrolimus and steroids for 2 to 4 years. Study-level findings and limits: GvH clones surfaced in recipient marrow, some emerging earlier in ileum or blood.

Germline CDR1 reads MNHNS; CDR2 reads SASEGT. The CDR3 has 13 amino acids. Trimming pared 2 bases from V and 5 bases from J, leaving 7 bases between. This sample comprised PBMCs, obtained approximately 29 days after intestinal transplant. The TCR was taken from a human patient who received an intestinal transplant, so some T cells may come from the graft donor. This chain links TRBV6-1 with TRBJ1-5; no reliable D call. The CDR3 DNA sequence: TGTGCCAGCAGTGAACATCGGGATCAGCCCCAGCATTTT. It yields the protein CASSEHRDQPQHF.